This T cell receptor beta chain was captured by sequencing in a study of T cells in Graves' hyperthyroidism and ophthalmopathy. Looking at the study overall: Blood was drawn when the patient was first diagnosed and still untreated. Broader study findings: Blood also carried most thyroid clonotypes expanded above 0.001.

RNA transcripts yielded amplified TCR beta CDR3 regions. The HTBI set primed first-round TCR CDR3 RT-PCR. TCRdb passed the multiplex PCR reads through MiXCR, listing each CDR3 protein once. The repertoire has approximately 600,000 distinct CDR3 sequences, roughly 16% of them found once; the top ten carry less than 4.5%. The CDR3 runs 12 residues. V was pared by 6 bases and J by 7 bases, with 10 bases between. Per germline, CDR1 MNHEY and CDR2 SMNVEV (reference sequence). About this clonotype itself: The antigen remains unidentified.

Graves' hyperthyroidism without ophthalmopathy progression within 18 months was termed stable. The sample consisted of blood. This rearrangement joins TRBV27 to TRBJ2-1, with a possible D match to TRBD2 (7 bases). This clonotype was sampled from a woman in her thirties with Graves' hyperthyroidism. The CDR3 bases are TGTGCCAGCAGGGGGGGGCAAAATGAGCAGTTCTTC. Residues: CASRGGQNEQFF.